A single sample gave rise to the 22 T cell receptor beta chains below, sequenced in a study of blood T cell repertoires in COVID-19. Method: immunoSEQ multiplex PCR; TCRdb's copy keeps in-frame clones and lacks some. The sample has around 100,000 clones; approximately 91% are singletons. Sample: peripheral blood. These receptors originate from a man aged 45-60 years with active COVID-19.

The count of this clone is one. J is TRBJ2-3 and V is TRBV6-5; 7 nucleotides align to TRBD1. J was trimmed by 4 bases and V by 6 bases; bases with no gene match: 1. CDR3 size: 12 residues. Germline V lookup: CDR1 MNHEY, CDR2 SVGAGI. CDR3 bases: TGTGCCAGCAGGGGACAGCCAGATACGCAGTATTTT. Its translation: CASRGQPDTQYF.

The chain employs TRBV5-1 and TRBJ1-2; 7 nucleotides match TRBD1. The CDR3 has 15 amino acids. Germline V gene lookup returns CDR1 SGHRS and CDR2 YFSETQ. Trimming cost V 4 bases and J 4 bases; bases outside gene matches: 10. CDR3 DNA: TGCGCCAGCAGCATAAGAACCGGGACAGTCTATGGCTACACCTTC. Protein sequence: CASSIRTGTVYGYTF.

The genes are TRBV12-5 and TRBJ2-3; the D is unclear. This CDR3 has 13 residues. Trimming stripped 4 bases from V and 4 bases from J, with 9 bases between. In germline, CDR1 is LGHNT, CDR2 FRNRAP. The CDR3 region has the DNA TGTGCTAGTGGTTCCTCAGTCCCAGATACGCAGTATTTT. This codes for CASGSSVPDTQYF.

The rearrangement links TRBV11-2 to TRBJ2-5, with a weak D call TRBD2 (5 bases). This CDR3 region has 11 residues. From germline, CDR1 is SGHAT and CDR2 FQNNGV. Between the trimmed V and J ends, which lost 6 bases and 7 bases, there was a span of 9 bases. Written as DNA, the CDR3 is TGTGCCAGCAGAGGCCGGGGGACCCAGTACTTC. It is translated as CASRGRGTQYF.

This clone was seen only a few times. The chain uses TRBV14 and TRBJ1-1; 8 bases fit TRBD1. V was clipped by 1 base and J by 5 bases; unmatched bases: 18. There are 19 residues in the CDR3. CDR1 is SGHDN and CDR2 is FVKESK in the germline V gene. The CDR3 spells CASSQVLGRGRRMITEAFF. In DNA form, the CDR3 reads TGTGCCAGCAGCCAAGTGTTGGGCAGGGGGCGCAGGATGATTACTGAAGCTTTCTTT.

The chain joins TRBV18 to TRBJ1-1, with 7 positions matching TRBD1. CDR1 is KGHSH and CDR2 is LQKENI in the germline V gene. The junction had 7 bases not matched to a gene; V was cut back by 3 bases and J by 3 bases. The CDR3 sequence is 15 residues long. As DNA, the CDR3 is TGTGCCAGCTCACCCCGACAGGGAAGGGACACTGAAGCTTTCTTT. This sequence encodes CASSPRQGRDTEAFF.

This sequence joins TRBV18 and TRBJ1-5; D may be TRBD1 (5 bases). V was trimmed by 6 bases and J by 3 bases, leaving 12 bases between them. This CDR3 comprises 14 residues. From germline, CDR1 is KGHSH and CDR2 LQKENI. The CDR3 loop reads CASSRQFSNQPQHF. CDR3 in DNA: TGTGCCAGCTCGCGACAGTTTTCCAATCAGCCCCAGCATTTT. Drawing the rest from reference TRBV18 and TRBJ1-5, the complete variable domain is NAGVMQNPRHLVRRRGQEARLRCSPMKGHSHVYWYRQLPEEGLKFMVYLQKENIIDESGMPKERFSAEFPKEGPSILRIQQVVRGDSAAYFCASSRQFSNQPQHFGDGTRLSIL.

The chain uses TRBV3-1 (or the pseudogene TRBV3-2) and TRBJ2-2, with 12 bases aligning to TRBD2. Germline trimming cut 1 base from V and 6 bases from J; bases unmatched to any gene: 6. The CDR3 totals 17 residues. Germline V gives CDR1 LGHDT, CDR2 YNNKEL (reference sequence). The CDR3 is CASSQATSGRRAGELFF. The CDR3 region has the DNA TGTGCCAGCAGCCAAGCTACTAGCGGGAGGAGGGCCGGGGAGCTGTTTTTT.

V is TRBV3-1 (or the pseudogene TRBV3-2) and J is TRBJ2-1, with 8 bases fitting TRBD2. The V gene end was trimmed by 1 base and the J gene end by 0 bases; junction bases not matched to a gene: 5. This CDR3 has 17 amino acids. Germline CDR1 LGHDT, CDR2 YNNKEL (reference sequence). The CDR3 loop reads CASSQVKRGSSYNEQFF. The CDR3 nucleotides read TGTGCCAGCAGCCAAGTGAAGCGGGGGAGCTCCTACAATGAGCAGTTCTTC.

CDR3 nucleotides: TGTGCCAGCAGCTTAGGAACCGGGACACCGAGCTACGAGCAGTACTTC. This codes for CASSLGTGTPSYEQYF. The gene calls are TRBV11-2 and TRBJ2-7, with a tentative D call TRBD1 (6 bases). CDR1 SGHAT and CDR2 FQNNGV come from the germline V gene. V shed 1 base and J shed 3 bases, with 16 bases lying between them. The CDR3 covers 16 residues.

The V gene is TRBV23-1, the J gene TRBJ1-1; TRBD1 matches at 8 bases. TRBV23-1 is known as an ORF, though its function is uncertain. There are 17 residues in the CDR3. The trim removed 5 bases at V and 4 bases at J, leaving 15 bases unmatched. This CDR3 reads CASSFKDRVIGSTEAFF. In DNA, the CDR3 is TGCGCCAGCAGTTTTAAGGACAGGGTTATTGGCAGCACTGAAGCTTTCTTT.

The CDR3 coding sequence is TGTGCCAGCAGCCAGGGGAGGTGGGAGCAGTTCTTC. It encodes CASSQGRWEQFF. The chain is built from TRBV3-1 (or the pseudogene TRBV3-2) and TRBJ2-1; TRBD2 might be the D (6 bases). CDR1 is LGHDT, CDR2 YNNKEL, per germline (reference sequence). V was trimmed by 3 bases and J by 10 bases, leaving 10 bases between them. The CDR3 runs 12 residues.

The table lists this clone with a few counts. The J gene is TRBJ1-1, the V gene TRBV19; 9 positions agree with TRBD1. This CDR3 contains 14 residues. The J segment lost 1 base and the V segment lost 7 bases, leaving 4 bases of the junction unmatched. Per germline, CDR1 LNHDA and CDR2 SQIVND (reference sequence). CDR3 sequence (DNA): TGTGCCAGTAACCCACAGGGGGCGAACACTGAAGCTTTCTTT. Encoded protein: CASNPQGANTEAFF.

This clone has just one count. V gene TRBV24-1 combines with J gene TRBJ2-2; the D is unclear. Germline V gene sequence: CDR1 KGHDR, CDR2 SFDVKD. The length of the CDR3 is 19 residues. The V and J ends lost 2 bases and 3 bases respectively, with 21 bases between them. The CDR3 sequence is CATSDSPGRVPIDTGELFF. DNA of the CDR3: TGTGCCACCAGTGATTCCCCTGGCCGGGTCCCTATCGACACCGGGGAGCTGTTTTTT.

The J gene is TRBJ1-1, the V gene TRBV5-6; D call uncertain. Germline V gene sequence: CDR1 SGHDT, CDR2 YYEEEE. The ends were cut back, 5 bases at V and 2 bases at J, with 13 bases in the middle. The CDR3 is made up of 14 amino acids. The CDR3: CASRRRAANTEAFF. Written as DNA, the CDR3 is TGTGCCAGCAGAAGGAGGGCAGCAAACACTGAAGCTTTCTTT.

This chain joins TRBV24-1 and TRBJ2-1; TRBD1 matches 7 bases. CDR1 and CDR2 (germline): KGHDR, SFDVKD. Trimming cost V 5 bases and J 0 bases; bases outside gene matches: 6. This CDR3 spans 16 amino acids. The CDR3 DNA follows: TGTGCCACCAGTGGAGGGACAGCGATCTCCTACAATGAGCAGTTCTTC. It specifies CATSGGTAISYNEQFF.

The V and J genes are TRBV3-1 (or the pseudogene TRBV3-2) and TRBJ2-2, with D maybe TRBD2 (6 bases). Germline V gives CDR1 LGHDT, CDR2 YNNKEL (reference sequence). Trimming left V 1 base short and J 8 bases short, with 8 bases between. The length of the CDR3 is 13 residues. This chain's CDR3 is CASSQGGVGELFF. In DNA form, the CDR3 reads TGTGCCAGCAGCCAAGGGGGGGTTGGGGAGCTGTTTTTT.

V is TRBV24-1 and J is TRBJ2-1; 7 bases are a match to TRBD1. The CDR3 runs 16 residues. Germline CDR1 and CDR2: KGHDR and SFDVKD. Trimming at V came to 1 base and at J to 7 bases, leaving 9 bases not matched to a gene. The CDR3 nucleotides read TGTGCCACCAGTGATTTCGCGACAGGGCTGAGGAATGAGCAGTTCTTC. Translation: CATSDFATGLRNEQFF.

The chain links TRBV27 to TRBJ1-1, with a tentative D call TRBD1 (5 bases). V was pared by 6 bases and J by 0 bases, with 11 bases between. CDR1 and CDR2 from the germline V gene are MNHEY and SMNVEV (reference sequence). CDR3 length: 14 residues. This CDR3 reads CASSSGRVNTEAFF. In DNA, the CDR3 is TGTGCCAGCAGCTCCGGCAGGGTGAACACTGAAGCTTTCTTT.

The chain employs TRBV28 and TRBJ1-2; 7 positions agree with TRBD1. The CDR3 consists of 16 residues. Germline V gene data show CDR1 as MDHEN and CDR2 as SYDVKM. J gave up 8 bases and V 2 bases, and 14 bases lay outside the gene matches. The CDR3 sequence is CASSLGDRAPLGGYTF. The CDR3 DNA reads TGTGCCAGCAGTTTAGGAGACAGGGCCCCCTTGGGAGGCTACACCTTC.

The rearrangement uses TRBV29-1 and TRBJ2-3, with a tentative D call TRBD1 (6 bases). The CDR3 runs to 13 residues. V shed 6 bases and J shed 2 bases, with 12 bases lying between them. Germline V CDR1 and CDR2: SQVTM, ANQGSEA. Written as DNA, the CDR3 is TGCAGCGTCCTGGACAGACCCACAGATACGCAGTATTTT. Translated: CSVLDRPTDTQYF.

CDR3 DNA: TGCGCCAGCAGCTTGGAACCCAGCTACAATGAGCAGTTCTTC. This translates into CASSLEPSYNEQFF. This chain connects TRBV5-1 to TRBJ2-1; D unresolved. Germline CDR1 reads SGHRS; CDR2 reads YFSETQ. This CDR3 has 14 amino acids. Trimming shortened V by 0 bases and J by 3 bases, and 7 bases separated the two germline ends.